The next 3 T cell receptor beta chains were all read from a single sample in a study of shared clonotypes between healthy human individuals. TCRdb's copy holds only in-frame clones and misses some; the assay was immunoSEQ multiplex PCR. The data contain about 2,500,000 clones, approximately 92% of them seen just once; the ten biggest clones take up roughly 0.15%. Input material: naive CD4+ T cells sorted from blood. The sample's subset: CD45RA+ positively selected. These receptor sequences come from a man aged 18 to 30 in good health.

The rearrangement links TRBV5-5 to TRBJ2-5; 8 bases align to TRBD2. The germline V gene has CDR1 SGHKS and CDR2 YYEKEE (reference sequence). There are 15 residues in the CDR3. The J segment lost 1 base and the V segment lost 9 bases, leaving 11 bases of the junction unmatched. The chain's CDR3 is CATGFSGKSQETQYF. The CDR3 DNA reads TGTGCCACGGGGTTTAGCGGGAAATCCCAAGAGACCCAGTACTTC. The full variable domain, completed using reference TRBV5-5 and TRBJ2-5, is DAGVTQSPTHLIKTRGQQVTLRCSPISGHKSVSWYQQVLGQGPQFIFQYYEKEERGRGNFPDRFSARQFPNYSSELNVNALLLGDSALYLCATGFSGKSQETQYFGPGTRLLVL.

This sequence joins TRBV19 and TRBJ2-5, with D perhaps assigned TRBD1 or TRBD2 (5 bases each). This CDR3 spans 14 amino acids. V lost 9 bases and J 9 bases, leaving 23 bases between the germline ends. Germline V gene sequence: CDR1 LNHDA, CDR2 SQIVND (reference sequence). CDR3 amino acids: CASGPGTGKGAQYF. CDR3 nucleotides: TGTGCCAGCGGTCCCGGGACGGGAAAAGGGGCCCAGTACTTC.

Notes on this clone: The sample holds other DNA sequences that translate to the same CDR3. The chain recombines TRBV6-5 with TRBJ2-3; D is perhaps TRBD2 (5 bases). The CDR3 sequence is 15 residues long. The V end was cut by 2 bases, the J end by 0 bases, with 9 bases between. Germline CDR1 reads MNHEY; CDR2 reads SVGAGI. The DNA of the CDR3 is TGTGCCAGCAGTTACAGCGGAGCTAGCACAGATACGCAGTATTTT. This gives the protein CASSYSGASTDTQYF.